The 21 T cell receptor beta chains presented below share a single source sample, sequenced in a study of T cell repertoires in cytomegalovirus infection. A single record per CDR3 protein comes from TCRdb applying MiXCR to the reads. Of approximately 170,000 distinct CDR3 sequences in the sample, more than 15% were seen once. Sample: CD8+ T cells from PBMCs. These receptors all come from a human donor in good health (CMV status not recorded). Some clones in this sample may be carry-over from other donors' samples.

This clonotype was detected a few times. The chain carries TRBV6-6 and TRBJ2-1; D unresolved. V dropped 3 bases and J dropped 6 bases, with 6 bases sitting between them. Germline CDR1 and CDR2: MNHNY and SVGAGI (reference sequence). This CDR3 has 12 amino acids. CDR3 amino acids: CASSYGPNEQFF. CDR3 coding DNA: TGTGCCAGCAGTTATGGCCCCAATGAGCAGTTCTTC.

The chain couples TRBV6-5 to TRBJ2-6; the D is unclear. Trimming removed 8 bases at V and 1 base at J, with 3 bases between. The germline CDR1 and CDR2 sequences are MNHEY and SVGAGI. The CDR3 runs 12 residues. CDR3 amino acids: CASWSGANVLTF. The CDR3 nucleotides are TGTGCCAGCTGGTCTGGGGCCAACGTCCTGACTTTC.

V and J are TRBV7-9 and TRBJ2-1; tentative D call: TRBD2 (6 bases). V shed 0 bases and J shed 8 bases, with 14 bases lying between them. The CDR3 has 15 residues. The germline V gene encodes CDR1 SEHNR and CDR2 FQNEAQ (reference sequence). In nucleotides, the CDR3 is TGTGCCAGCAGCTTAGCCCTAGCGCCCCATGATGAGCAGTTCTTC. Its translation is CASSLALAPHDEQFF.

The chain employs TRBV5-1 and TRBJ2-1; 8 bases map to TRBD2. The CDR3 covers 14 residues. Germline values: CDR1 SGHRS, CDR2 YFSETQ. V shed 1 base and J 5 bases; nucleotides not matched to a gene: 2. The CDR3: CASSLTGGNNEQFF. Written as DNA, the CDR3 is TGCGCCAGCAGCTTGACGGGGGGGAACAATGAGCAGTTCTTC. Variable domain in full (rest from reference TRBV5-1 and TRBJ2-1): KAGVTQTPRYLIKTRGQQVTLSCSPISGHRSVSWYQQTPGQGLQFLFEYFSETQRNKGNFPGRFSGRQFSNSRSEMNVSTLELGDSALYLCASSLTGGNNEQFFGPGTRLTVL.

This clonotype was recorded a few times. This chain joins TRBV7-8 and TRBJ1-2; D gene ambiguous. The ends were cut back, 5 bases at V and 8 bases at J, with 18 bases in the middle. Germline CDR1 reads SGHVS; CDR2 reads FQNEAQ. The CDR3 sequence is 14 residues long. Here the CDR3 DNA reads TGTGCCAGCAGCCATGAAGGAGGTCGTCGGGGCTACACCTTC. Its protein is CASSHEGGRRGYTF.

This clonotype was recorded at least ten times. This chain joins TRBV7-8 and TRBJ2-1, with 7 bases identical to TRBD1. There are 17 residues in the CDR3. V was clipped by 5 bases and J by 3 bases; unmatched bases: 13. Germline values: CDR1 SGHVS, CDR2 FQNEAQ. In DNA form, the CDR3 reads TGTGCCAGCAGCGGGGACGGTAAAGGGGGCTACTACAATGAGCAGTTCTTC. Protein sequence: CASSGDGKGGYYNEQFF.

The chain is built from TRBV12-3 or TRBV12-4 and TRBJ2-1, with TRBD2 identical over 8 bases. Germline trimming cut 2 bases from V and 7 bases from J; bases unmatched to any gene: 1. The CDR3 consists of 13 residues. The CDR3 DNA follows: TGTGCCAGCAGTTTACGGGAGGGGAATGAGCAGTTCTTC. Protein sequence: CASSLREGNEQFF.

The chain links TRBV6-1 to TRBJ2-7; 7 positions match TRBD2. The V gene end was trimmed by 3 bases and the J gene end by 1 base; junction bases not matched to a gene: 21. The CDR3 totals 20 residues. Germline V gene lookup returns CDR1 MNHNS and CDR2 SASEGT. CDR3 amino acids: CASSDIPPLASGTPSYEQYF. CDR3 DNA sequence: TGTGCCAGCAGTGATATTCCCCCCTTGGCGAGCGGGACTCCATCCTACGAGCAGTACTTC.

V gene TRBV12-3 or TRBV12-4 combines with J gene TRBJ2-1, with TRBD2 matching 14 bases. The CDR3 is 14 amino acids. V shed 5 bases, J shed 8 bases, and the junction held 2 bases outside the gene matches. The chain's CDR3 is CASSQTSGRDEQFF. The CDR3 DNA reads as TGTGCCAGCAGTCAGACTAGCGGGAGGGATGAGCAGTTCTTC.

This rearrangement joins TRBV28 to TRBJ2-4; tentatively, D is TRBD1 or TRBD2 (5 bases each). Germline CDR1 and CDR2: MDHEN and SYDVKM. CDR3 size: 16 residues. V lost 3 bases and J lost 2, with 14 bases in between. This CDR3 is CASSFGGQGSKNIQYF. The CDR3 DNA follows: TGTGCCAGCAGTTTTGGGGGTCAGGGTTCCAAAAACATTCAGTACTTC.

The rearrangement uses TRBV7-9 and TRBJ2-1; D is possibly TRBD2 (5 bases). V was trimmed by 1 base and J by 6 bases, leaving 16 bases between them. The CDR3 covers 16 residues. CDR1 is SEHNR and CDR2 is FQNEAQ in the germline V gene (reference sequence). CDR3 DNA sequence: TGTGCCAGCAGCTTAGGAAGAGGGAAAGGTGGCAATGAGCAGTTCTTC. Translation gives CASSLGRGKGGNEQFF.

A single count supports this clonotype. V usage is TRBV28 and J usage is TRBJ2-2; TRBD2 matches at 10 bases. CDR1 and CDR2 (germline): MDHEN, SYDVKM. CDR3 size: 16 residues. V dropped 0 bases and J dropped 9; count of bases not matched to a gene: 7. CDR3 amino acids: CASSLWLAGVQRELFF. The CDR3 DNA follows: TGTGCCAGCAGTTTATGGCTAGCGGGAGTACAGAGGGAGCTGTTTTTT.

Only a few counts were recorded for this clonotype. J is TRBJ2-7 and V is TRBV6-2 or TRBV6-3; no clear D gene. V was pared by 8 bases and J by 0 bases, with 8 bases between. Germline values: CDR1 MNHEY, CDR2 SVGEGT. This CDR3 has 12 amino acids. CDR3 amino acids: CASGWISYEQYF. The CDR3, as DNA: TGTGCCAGCGGATGGATCTCCTACGAGCAGTACTTC.

This clonotype has more than one count but fewer than ten. J is TRBJ2-7 and V is TRBV7-9, with a possible D match to TRBD2 (5 bases). CDR1 is SEHNR and CDR2 is FQNEAQ in the germline V gene (reference sequence). The length of the CDR3 is 13 residues. Trimming took 11 bases from V and 0 from J, leaving 14 bases between them. The CDR3: CAVSQRTSYEQYF. Here the CDR3 DNA reads TGTGCCGTCAGCCAGCGGACCTCCTACGAGCAGTACTTC.

This clonotype has ten or more counts. The rearrangement uses TRBV7-2 and TRBJ1-6; tentatively, D is TRBD1 (6 bases). Germline V lookup: CDR1 SGHTA, CDR2 FQGNSA. Trimming stripped 5 bases from V and 6 bases from J, with 17 bases between. This CDR3 comprises 16 residues. The CDR3 DNA is TGTGCCAGCAGCCCCTCGGGGGGGCTTGGTAATTCACCCCTCCACTTT. It is translated as CASSPSGGLGNSPLHF.

The chain has TRBV7-8 and TRBJ1-1; D gene unclear. Germline V gene data show CDR1 as SGHVS and CDR2 as FQNEAQ. The length of the CDR3 is 15 residues. V shed 1 base and J shed 6 bases, with 15 bases lying between them. The CDR3 is CASSLGVYSAAEAFF. In nucleotides, the CDR3 is TGTGCCAGCAGCTTAGGAGTTTACTCGGCCGCTGAAGCTTTCTTT.

The rearrangement joins TRBV29-1 to TRBJ2-3; the match to TRBD2 covers 8 bases. The CDR3 runs to 11 residues. The V and J ends lost 2 bases and 10 bases, in that order; junction bases with no gene match: 2. CDR1 is SQVTM and CDR2 is ANQGSEA in the germline V gene. The CDR3 coding sequence is TGCAGCGTTGAAATGCGGGAGGCGCAGTATTTT. Its protein is CSVEMREAQYF.

The chain employs TRBV6-5 and TRBJ2-3, with D perhaps TRBD1 or TRBD2 (5 bases each). The CDR3 has 14 residues. In germline, CDR1 is MNHEY, CDR2 SVGAGI. V shed 4 bases and J shed 1 base, with 9 bases lying between them. In DNA form, the CDR3 reads TGTGCCAGCAGTTGGGTGGGGGGCACAGATACGCAGTATTTT. Its protein is CASSWVGGTDTQYF.

This chain uses TRBV10-3 with TRBJ1-2, with a possible D match to TRBD1 (5 bases). Germline V CDR1 and CDR2: ENHRY, SYGVKD. V was cut by 5 bases and J by 4 bases, with 8 bases left in between. The CDR3 extends over 12 amino acids. CDR3 coding DNA: TGTGCCATCAGTACAGGCCCCTATGGCTACACCTTC. Its translation is CAISTGPYGYTF.

The CDR3 region is CASSLDPFGANIQYF. As DNA, the CDR3 is TGTGCCAGCAGCTTAGACCCCTTTGGGGCAAACATTCAGTACTTC. The chain links TRBV7-2 to TRBJ2-4, with a possible D match to TRBD1 (5 bases). Deletions cut 1 base from V and 6 bases from J, with 13 bases between. Germline V gene sequence: CDR1 SGHTA, CDR2 FQGNSA. The CDR3 has 15 amino acids.

This sequence joins TRBV28 and TRBJ2-5; 13 nucleotides align to TRBD2. V was clipped by 7 bases and J by 7 bases; unmatched bases: 9. CDR1 MDHEN and CDR2 SYDVKM come from the germline V gene. The CDR3 consists of 15 residues. This CDR3 reads CASTPGLAGLRTQYF. The DNA for the CDR3 is TGTGCCAGCACCCCGGGACTAGCGGGGTTGAGGACCCAGTACTTC. The full variable domain, its missing parts supplied by reference TRBV28 and TRBJ2-5, is DVKVTQSSRYLVKRTGEKVFLECVQDMDHENMFWYRQDPGLGLRLIYFSYDVKMKEKGDIPEGYSVSREKKERFSLILESASTNQTSMYLCASTPGLAGLRTQYFGPGTRLLVL.